A single sample gave rise to the 2 T cell receptor beta chains below, sequenced in a study of T cell responses to AZD1222 COVID-19 vaccine. Profiling relied on immunoSEQ multiplex PCR, and the TCRdb table lists in-frame clones only, not all of them. The table lists more than 85,000 clones, roughly nine tenths of them singletons. The starting material was peripheral blood, obtained on day 0 of AZD1222 vaccination. The receptors come from an adult in good health.

This rearrangement joins TRBV18 to TRBJ2-7; 8 positions match TRBD2. J gave up 0 bases and V 2 bases, and 6 bases lay outside the gene matches. The germline V gene encodes CDR1 KGHSH and CDR2 LQKENI. The CDR3 spans 16 residues. The CDR3 spells CASSPMFGTSSYEQYF. CDR3 DNA: TGTGCCAGCTCACCAATGTTCGGGACTAGCTCCTACGAGCAGTACTTC.

The chain employs TRBV12-5 and TRBJ1-2; 7 positions agree with TRBD1. Germline loops: CDR1 LGHNT, CDR2 FRNRAP. This CDR3 is built from 13 residues. Trimming removed 1 base from V and 4 bases from J; junction bases left unmatched: 0. The CDR3 here is CASGLDRGYGYTF. The CDR3, as DNA: TGTGCTAGTGGTTTGGACAGGGGCTATGGCTACACCTTC.